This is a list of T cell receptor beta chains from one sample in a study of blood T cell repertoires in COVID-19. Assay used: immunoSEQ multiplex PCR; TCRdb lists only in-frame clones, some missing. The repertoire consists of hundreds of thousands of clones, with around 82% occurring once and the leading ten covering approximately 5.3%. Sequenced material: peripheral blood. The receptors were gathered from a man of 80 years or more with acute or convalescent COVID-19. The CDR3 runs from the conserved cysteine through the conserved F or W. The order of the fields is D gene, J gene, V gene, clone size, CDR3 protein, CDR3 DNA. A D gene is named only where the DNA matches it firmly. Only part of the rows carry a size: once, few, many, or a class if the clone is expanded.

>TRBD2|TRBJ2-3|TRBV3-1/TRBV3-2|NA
CASSPLAGGPRDTQYF
TGTGCCAGCAGCCCACTAGCGGGAGGGCCGAGGGATACGCAGTATTTT
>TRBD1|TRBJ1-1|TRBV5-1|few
CASSSGQTNTEAFF
TGCGCCAGCAGCTCGGGACAGACGAACACTGAAGCTTTCTTT
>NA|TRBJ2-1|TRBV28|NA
CASSLPGGRYNEQFF
TGTGCCAGCAGTCTCCCCGGGGGGCGCTACAATGAGCAGTTCTTC
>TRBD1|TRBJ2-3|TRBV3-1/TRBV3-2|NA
CASSFRGDTQYF
TGTGCCAGCAGCTTCAGGGGGGATACGCAGTATTTT
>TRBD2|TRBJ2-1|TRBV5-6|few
CASSLVGLAGPRPNNEQFF
TGTGCCAGCAGCTTGGTGGGACTAGCGGGCCCCAGGCCTAACAATGAGCAGTTCTTC
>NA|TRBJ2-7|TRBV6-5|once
CASSARGQGGHEQYF
TGTGCCAGCAGCGCAAGGGGGCAGGGGGGTCACGAGCAGTACTTC
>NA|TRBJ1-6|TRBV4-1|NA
CASSPEEWSPLHF
TGCGCCAGCAGCCCGGAGGAGTGGTCACCCCTCCACTTT
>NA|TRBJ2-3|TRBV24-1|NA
CATSAGVAAITDTQYF
TGTGCCACCAGTGCGGGGGTAGCGGCAATCACAGATACGCAGTATTTT
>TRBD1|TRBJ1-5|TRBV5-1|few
CASSLPPGTGRNQPQHF
TGCGCCAGCAGCTTGCCCCCCGGGACAGGGCGGAATCAGCCCCAGCATTTT
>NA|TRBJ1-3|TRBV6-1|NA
CASSGPTRGAINTIYF
TGTGCCAGCAGTGGACCTACAAGGGGCGCAATAAACACCATATATTTT
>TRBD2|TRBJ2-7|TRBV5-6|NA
CASSSSGRVLEQYF
TGTGCCAGCAGCTCCAGCGGGAGGGTTCTCGAGCAGTACTTC
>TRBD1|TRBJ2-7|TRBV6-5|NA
CASTNRGQGAYEQYF
TGTGCCAGCACCAACCGCGGACAGGGTGCGTACGAGCAGTACTTC
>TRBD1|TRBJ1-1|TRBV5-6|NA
CASSPDRVTEAFF
TGTGCCAGCAGCCCGGACAGGGTCACTGAAGCTTTCTTT
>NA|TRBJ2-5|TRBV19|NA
CASSGKRETQYF
TGTGCCAGTTCAGGGAAGCGAGAGACCCAGTACTTC
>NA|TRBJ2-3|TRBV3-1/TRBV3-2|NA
CASSSLADTQYF
TGTGCCAGCAGCTCCCTGGCCGATACGCAGTATTTT
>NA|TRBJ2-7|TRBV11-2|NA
CASSLVHLIYEQYF
TGTGCCAGCAGCTTAGTTCACTTAATCTACGAGCAGTACTTC
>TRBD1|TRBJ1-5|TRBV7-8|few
CASSQTGGNQPQHF
TGTGCCAGCAGCCAGACAGGGGGAAATCAGCCCCAGCATTTT
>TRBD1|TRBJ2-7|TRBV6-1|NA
CASSEAPYRQGSNEQYF
TGTGCCAGCAGTGAAGCGCCCTATAGACAGGGGAGCAACGAGCAGTACTTC
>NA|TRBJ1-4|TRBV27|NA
CASSSAQGRNEKLFF
TGTGCCAGCAGTTCTGCACAGGGAAGGAACGAAAAACTGTTTTTT
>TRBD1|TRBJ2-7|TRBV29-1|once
CSVRHGTGVYEQYF
TGCAGCGTTCGCCACGGGACAGGGGTCTACGAGCAGTACTTC
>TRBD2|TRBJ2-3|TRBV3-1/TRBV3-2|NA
CASRLRAGGGDTQYF
TGTGCCAGCAGGCTCCGAGCGGGAGGCGGGGATACGCAGTATTTT
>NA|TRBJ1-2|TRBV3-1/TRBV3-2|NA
CASSQSPLEGGYGYTF
TGTGCCAGCAGCCAAAGCCCCCTGGAGGGCGGCTATGGCTACACCTTC
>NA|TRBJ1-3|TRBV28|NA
CASMVSDTIYF
TGTGCCAGCATGGTGAGCGACACCATATATTTT
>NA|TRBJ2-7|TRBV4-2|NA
CASSQGRAEEQYF
TGTGCCAGCAGCCAAGGAAGAGCGGAAGAGCAGTACTTC
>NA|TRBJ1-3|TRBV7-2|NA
CASSFWAAGNTIYF
TGTGCCAGCAGCTTTTGGGCAGCTGGAAACACCATATATTTT
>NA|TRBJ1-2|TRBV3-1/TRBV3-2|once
CASSQGVAGGAF
NA
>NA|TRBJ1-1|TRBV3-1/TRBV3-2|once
CASSRGQFTEAFF
TGTGCCAGCAGTCGAGGACAGTTCACTGAAGCTTTCTTT
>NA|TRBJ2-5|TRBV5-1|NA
CASSLADSQETQYF
TGCGCCAGCAGCTTGGCGGACAGCCAAGAGACCCAGTACTTC
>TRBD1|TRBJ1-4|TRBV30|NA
CAWRYRDRTTNEKLFF
TGTGCCTGGAGGTACCGGGACAGAACAACTAATGAAAAACTGTTTTTT
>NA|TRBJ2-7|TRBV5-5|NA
CASSLATGTTYEQYF
TGTGCCAGCAGCTTGGCTACAGGGACCACCTACGAGCAGTACTTC
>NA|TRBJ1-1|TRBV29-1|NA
CSVGRGSEAFF
TGCAGCGTTGGACGGGGTTCTGAAGCTTTCTTT
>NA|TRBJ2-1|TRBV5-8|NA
CASSLGRLNEQFF
TGTGCCAGCAGCTTGGGGAGGCTTAATGAGCAGTTCTTC
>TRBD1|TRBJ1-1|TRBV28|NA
CASLGQGGTAEAFF
TGTGCCAGCCTGGGACAGGGAGGAACCGCTGAAGCTTTCTTT
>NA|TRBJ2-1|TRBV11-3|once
CASSSGGPAYNEQFF
TGTGCCAGCAGCTCGGGGGGCCCGGCTTACAATGAGCAGTTCTTC
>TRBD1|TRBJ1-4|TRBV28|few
CASSPFLGTGGGTNEKLFF
TGTGCCAGCAGTCCGTTCTTAGGGACAGGGGGGGGAACTAATGAAAAACTGTTTTTT
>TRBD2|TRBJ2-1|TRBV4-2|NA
CASSQDVAGGGRGEQFF
TGTGCCAGCAGCCAAGATGTTGCCGGCGGGGGGAGGGGTGAGCAGTTCTTC
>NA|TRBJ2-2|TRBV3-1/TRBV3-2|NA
CASRRDWDTGELFF
TGTGCCAGCAGGAGGGATTGGGACACCGGGGAGCTGTTTTTT
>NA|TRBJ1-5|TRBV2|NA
CASSEESGEQPQHF
TGTGCCAGCAGTGAAGAGTCGGGAGAACAGCCCCAGCATTTT